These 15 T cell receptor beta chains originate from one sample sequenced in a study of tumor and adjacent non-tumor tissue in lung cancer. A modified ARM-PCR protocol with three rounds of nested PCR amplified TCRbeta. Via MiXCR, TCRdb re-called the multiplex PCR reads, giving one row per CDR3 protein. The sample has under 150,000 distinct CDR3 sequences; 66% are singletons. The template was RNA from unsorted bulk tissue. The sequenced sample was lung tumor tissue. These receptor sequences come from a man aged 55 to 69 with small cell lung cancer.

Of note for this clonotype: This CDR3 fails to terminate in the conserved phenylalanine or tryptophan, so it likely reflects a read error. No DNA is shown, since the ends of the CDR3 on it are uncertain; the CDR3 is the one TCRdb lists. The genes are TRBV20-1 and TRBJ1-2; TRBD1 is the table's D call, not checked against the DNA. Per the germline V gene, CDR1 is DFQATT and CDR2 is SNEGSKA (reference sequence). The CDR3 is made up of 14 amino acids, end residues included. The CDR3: CSVRPDSLFYDYTC.

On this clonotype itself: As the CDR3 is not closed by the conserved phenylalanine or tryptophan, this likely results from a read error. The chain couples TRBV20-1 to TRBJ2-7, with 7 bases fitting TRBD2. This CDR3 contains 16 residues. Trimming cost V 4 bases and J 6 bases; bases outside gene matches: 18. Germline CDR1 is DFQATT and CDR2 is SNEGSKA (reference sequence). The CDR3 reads CSATHPSSAGRGEQYI. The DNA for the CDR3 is TGCAGTGCTACCCATCCGTCTAGCGCAGGGAGGGGCGAGCAGTACATC.

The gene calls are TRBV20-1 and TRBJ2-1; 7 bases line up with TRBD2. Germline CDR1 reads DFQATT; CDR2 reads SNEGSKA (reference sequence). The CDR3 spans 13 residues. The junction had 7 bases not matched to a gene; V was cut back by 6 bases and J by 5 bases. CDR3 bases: TGCAGTGCCTGGGCAGCGGGAAACAATGAGCAGTTCTTC. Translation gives CSAWAAGNNEQFF.

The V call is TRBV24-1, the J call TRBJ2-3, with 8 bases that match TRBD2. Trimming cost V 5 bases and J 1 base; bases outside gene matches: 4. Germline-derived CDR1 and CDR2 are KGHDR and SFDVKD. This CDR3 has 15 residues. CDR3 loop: CATSGGLDRTDTQYF. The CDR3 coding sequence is TGTGCCACCAGTGGGGGACTAGACCGCACAGATACGCAGTATTTT.

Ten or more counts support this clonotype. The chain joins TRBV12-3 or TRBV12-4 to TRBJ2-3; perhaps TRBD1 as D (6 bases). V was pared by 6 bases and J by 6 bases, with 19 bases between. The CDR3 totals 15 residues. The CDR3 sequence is CASSHTGSPGDTQYF. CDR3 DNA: TGTGCCAGCAGCCATACAGGGAGCCCAGGGGATACGCAGTATTTT.

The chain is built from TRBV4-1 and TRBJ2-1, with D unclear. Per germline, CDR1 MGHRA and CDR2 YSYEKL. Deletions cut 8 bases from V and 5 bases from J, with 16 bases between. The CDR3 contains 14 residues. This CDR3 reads CASAGSGRHNEQFF. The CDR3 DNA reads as TGCGCCAGCGCCGGATCCGGGCGACACAATGAGCAGTTCTTC.

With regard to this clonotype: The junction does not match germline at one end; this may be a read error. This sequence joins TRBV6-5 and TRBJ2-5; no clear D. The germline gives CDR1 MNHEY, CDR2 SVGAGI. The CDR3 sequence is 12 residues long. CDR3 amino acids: CAGRFPGETQYF. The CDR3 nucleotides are TGTGCCGGCAGGTTCCCCGGGGAGACCCAGTACTTC.

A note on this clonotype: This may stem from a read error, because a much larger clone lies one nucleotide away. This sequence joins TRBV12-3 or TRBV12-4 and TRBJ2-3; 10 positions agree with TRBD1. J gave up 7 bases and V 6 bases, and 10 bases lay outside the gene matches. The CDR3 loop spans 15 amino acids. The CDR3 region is CASSRRQGAANTQYF. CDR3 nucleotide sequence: TGTGCCAGCAGCCGAAGACAGGGGGCCGCAAATACGCAGTATTTT.

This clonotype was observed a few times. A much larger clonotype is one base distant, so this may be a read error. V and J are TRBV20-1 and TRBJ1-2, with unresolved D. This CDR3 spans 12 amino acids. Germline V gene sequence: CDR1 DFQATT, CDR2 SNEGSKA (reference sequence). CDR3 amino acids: CRPMEQTYGYTF. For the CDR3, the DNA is TGCAGACCCATGGAACAGACCTATGGCTACACCTTC.

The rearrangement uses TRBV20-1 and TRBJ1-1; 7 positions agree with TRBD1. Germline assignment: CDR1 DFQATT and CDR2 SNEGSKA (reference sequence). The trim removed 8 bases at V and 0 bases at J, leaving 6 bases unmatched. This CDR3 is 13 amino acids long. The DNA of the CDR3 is TGCAGTACTACCAGGGGGATGAACACTGAAGCTTTCTTT. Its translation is CSTTRGMNTEAFF.

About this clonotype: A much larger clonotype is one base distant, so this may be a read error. As DNA, the CDR3 is TGCAGTGTTAGTCTGCAGCCAAATTCACCCCTCCACTTT. It codes for CSVSLQPNSPLHF. V is TRBV20-1 and J is TRBJ1-6; no clear D gene. The CDR3 spans 13 residues. The V end was cut by 7 bases, the J end by 7 bases, with 14 bases between. Germline V gene lookup returns CDR1 DFQATT and CDR2 SNEGSKA (reference sequence).

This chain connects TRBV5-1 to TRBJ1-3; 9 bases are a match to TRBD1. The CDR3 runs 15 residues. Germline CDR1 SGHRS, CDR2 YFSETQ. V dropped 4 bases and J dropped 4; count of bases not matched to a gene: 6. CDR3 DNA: TGCGCCAGCAGCCCGACAGGGGGATGGGGAAACACCATATATTTT. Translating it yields CASSPTGGWGNTIYF.

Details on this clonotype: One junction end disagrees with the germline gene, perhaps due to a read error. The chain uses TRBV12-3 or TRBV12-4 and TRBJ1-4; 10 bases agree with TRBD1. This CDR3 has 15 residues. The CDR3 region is CASSFGDRGYEKMFF. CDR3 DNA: TGTGCCAGCAGTTTTGGGGACAGGGGATATGAAAAAATGTTTTTT.

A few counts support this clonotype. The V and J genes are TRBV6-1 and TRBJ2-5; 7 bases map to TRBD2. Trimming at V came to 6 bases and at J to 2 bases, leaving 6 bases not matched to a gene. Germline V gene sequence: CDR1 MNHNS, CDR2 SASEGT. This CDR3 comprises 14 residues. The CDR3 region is CASRRVGGQETQYF. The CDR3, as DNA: TGTGCCAGCAGAAGAGTGGGAGGGCAAGAGACCCAGTACTTC.

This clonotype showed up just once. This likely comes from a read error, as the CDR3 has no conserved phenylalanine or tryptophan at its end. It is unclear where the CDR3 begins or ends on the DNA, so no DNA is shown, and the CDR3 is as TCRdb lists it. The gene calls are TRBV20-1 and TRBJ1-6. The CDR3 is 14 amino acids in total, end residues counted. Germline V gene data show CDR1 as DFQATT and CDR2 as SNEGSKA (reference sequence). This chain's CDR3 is CSAQSSGYNSPLRL.